These 20 T cell receptor beta chains came from one sample sequenced in a study of technical replicates of blood from a few donors. TCRdb's copy holds only in-frame clones and misses some; the assay was immunoSEQ multiplex PCR. The sample has about 59,000 clones; around nine tenths are singletons. Sequencing was carried out using PBMCs. These receptors were collected from a human donor in good health. Some clones in this sample may be carry-over from other donors' samples.

The gene calls are TRBV4-2 and TRBJ1-2, with a possible D match to TRBD1 (6 bases). The CDR3 has 14 amino acids. From germline, CDR1 is LGHNA and CDR2 YNFKEQ. Trimming removed 0 bases from V and 7 bases from J, with 12 bases in between. CDR3 bases: TGTGCCAGCAGCCAAGACACAGGGTTTGGTGGCTACACCTTC. Translation gives CASSQDTGFGGYTF.

The rearrangement links TRBV5-6 to TRBJ2-7; 12 bases are shared with TRBD1. The V segment lost 4 bases and the J segment 1 base; nucleotides outside the gene matches: 3. There are 15 residues in the CDR3. Germline V gene data show CDR1 as SGHDT and CDR2 as YYEEEE. The CDR3 DNA sequence: TGTGCCAGCAGCCCGGGACAGGGGGCTTCCTACGAGCAGTACTTC. Encoded protein: CASSPGQGASYEQYF.

The V call is TRBV5-1, the J call TRBJ2-3, with a tentative D call TRBD2 (6 bases). CDR3 size: 15 residues. In germline, CDR1 is SGHRS, CDR2 YFSETQ. The ends were cut back, 2 bases at V and 1 base at J, with 11 bases in the middle. CDR3 sequence: CASSFGGPRTDTQYF. The CDR3 nucleotides are TGCGCCAGCAGCTTTGGAGGGCCCCGCACAGATACGCAGTATTTT.

The V call is TRBV4-1, the J call TRBJ2-7; D possibly corresponds to TRBD1 (6 bases). V dropped 4 bases and J dropped 6 bases, with 13 bases sitting between them. Germline V gene sequence: CDR1 MGHRA, CDR2 YSYEKL. This CDR3 is built from 13 residues. The CDR3 is CASSPERGIEQYF. The CDR3, as DNA: TGCGCCAGCAGCCCGGAGAGGGGGATCGAGCAGTACTTC.

This chain links TRBV5-6 with TRBJ2-3; D is undetermined. The CDR3 length is 14 residues. The V gene lost 2 bases and the J gene lost 2 bases, with 9 bases spanning the gap. Germline CDR1 and CDR2: SGHDT and YYEEEE. The CDR3 nucleotides read TGTGCCAGCAGCTTCCGTTTTTACACAGATACGCAGTATTTT. Its protein product is CASSFRFYTDTQYF.

This chain links TRBV30 with TRBJ1-4; perhaps TRBD1 as D (5 bases). Trimming shortened V by 1 base and J by 7 bases, and 13 bases separated the two germline ends. CDR1 is GTSNPN and CDR2 is SVGIG in the germline V gene (reference sequence). CDR3 size: 14 residues. The CDR3 reads CAWSGQGEGEKLFF. The CDR3 coding sequence is TGTGCCTGGAGTGGACAAGGGGAAGGTGAAAAACTGTTTTTT.

This clone was counted a few times. V is TRBV4-1 and J is TRBJ1-1; perhaps TRBD1 as D (6 bases). The CDR3 is 15 amino acids. From germline, CDR1 is MGHRA and CDR2 YSYEKL. V dropped 4 bases and J dropped 1 base, with 13 bases sitting between them. The CDR3 region is CASSLRTEGNTEAFF. The CDR3 coding sequence is TGCGCCAGCAGCCTCCGGACAGAGGGGAACACTGAAGCTTTCTTT.

V gene TRBV29-1 combines with J gene TRBJ1-1; D unclear. Germline loops: CDR1 SQVTM, CDR2 ANQGSEA. The CDR3 length is 12 residues. Trimming took off 3 bases at V and 4 bases at J, with 9 bases between the two ends. The CDR3 sequence: CSVDGESTEAFF. The CDR3 coding sequence is TGCAGCGTTGACGGGGAGAGCACTGAAGCTTTCTTT. The full variable domain, rest sourced from reference TRBV29-1 and TRBJ1-1, is SAVISQKPSRDICQRGTSLTIQCQVDSQVTMMFWYRQQPGQSLTLIATANQGSEATYESGFVIDKFPISRPNLTFSTLTVSNMSPEDSSIYLCSVDGESTEAFFGQGTRLTVV.

The V and J genes are TRBV30 and TRBJ1-6; 9 nucleotides match TRBD1. This CDR3 has 12 residues. The germline V gene has CDR1 GTSNPN and CDR2 SVGIG (reference sequence). The V gene end was trimmed by 7 bases and the J gene end by 10 bases; junction bases not matched to a gene: 5. The CDR3 DNA is TGTGCCTCCACAGGGGGCCAATCACCCCTCCACTTT. It codes for CASTGGQSPLHF.

The rearrangement links TRBV6-6 to TRBJ1-5; D is unclear. V was cut by 7 bases and J by 5 bases, with 9 bases left in between. The CDR3 covers 12 residues. The germline gives CDR1 MNHNY, CDR2 SVGAGI (reference sequence). CDR3 DNA: TGTGCCAGCACCACGAGGGATCAGCCCCAGCATTTT. This sequence encodes CASTTRDQPQHF.

The chain couples TRBV6-1 to TRBJ1-1; D gene unclear. The CDR3 runs 13 residues. Germline assignment: CDR1 MNHNS and CDR2 SASEGT. Trimming cost V 7 bases and J 2 bases, with 11 bases left between them. CDR3 sequence reads: CASTPVFNTEAFF. In DNA form, the CDR3 reads TGTGCCAGCACCCCCGTGTTTAACACTGAAGCTTTCTTT.

The chain is built from TRBV6-4 and TRBJ2-2; no clear D gene. CDR3 length: 14 residues. Germline assignment: CDR1 MRHNA and CDR2 SNTAGT. The V end was cut by 6 bases, the J end by 4 bases, with 12 bases between. In nucleotides, the CDR3 is TGTGCCAGCAGCCCCAGGTTGATCACCGGGGAGCTGTTTTTT. It specifies CASSPRLITGELFF.

The chain combines TRBV4-1 with TRBJ2-7; D might be TRBD1 (6 bases). CDR1 MGHRA and CDR2 YSYEKL come from the germline V gene. The CDR3 length is 14 residues. The V and J ends lost 3 bases and 3 bases respectively, with 12 bases between them. CDR3: CASSHVSGDYEQYF. The CDR3 DNA sequence: TGCGCCAGCAGCCACGTTTCAGGGGACTACGAGCAGTACTTC.

This sequence joins TRBV5-4 and TRBJ1-1; tentative D call: TRBD1 (5 bases). The CDR3 contains 14 residues. Germline V gene lookup returns CDR1 SGHNT and CDR2 YYREEE (reference sequence). Trimming took off 4 bases at V and 1 base at J, with 11 bases between the two ends. The CDR3 bases are TGTGCCAGCAGCCGGCAGGGCTCGAACACTGAAGCTTTCTTT. Encoded protein: CASSRQGSNTEAFF.

J is TRBJ2-3 and V is TRBV9; D possibly corresponds to TRBD2 (6 bases). CDR3 length: 14 amino acids. With 0 bases removed from V and 2 bases from J, the gap between germline ends came to 7 bases. Germline V CDR1 and CDR2: SGDLS, YYNGEE. CDR3 sequence (DNA): TGTGCCAGCAGCGTAGTAGCGGACACAGATACGCAGTATTTT. The encoded protein is CASSVVADTDTQYF.

The chain combines TRBV4-2 with TRBJ1-6, with a tentative D call TRBD1 (6 bases). V dropped 1 base and J dropped 8 bases, with 12 bases sitting between them. CDR1 and CDR2 (germline): LGHNA, YNFKEQ. The CDR3 consists of 15 residues. The DNA for the CDR3 is TGTGCCAGCAGCCAAGTAGGGGGTTTGGATTCACCCCTCCACTTT. Protein sequence: CASSQVGGLDSPLHF.

CDR3 sequence (DNA): TGTGCCAGTAGTATCGATAGCGGGAGGATCGGCGGGGAGCTGTTTTTT. Translating gives CASSIDSGRIGGELFF. V gene TRBV19 combines with J gene TRBJ2-2; 10 bases fit TRBD2. The CDR3 extends over 16 amino acids. Per the germline V gene, CDR1 is LNHDA and CDR2 is SQIVND (reference sequence). V shed 3 bases and J 7 bases; nucleotides not matched to a gene: 8.

This chain uses TRBV5-4 with TRBJ2-1; D remains unclear. The ends were cut back, 4 bases at V and 2 bases at J, with 10 bases in the middle. CDR3 length: 14 amino acids. Germline V gene sequence: CDR1 SGHNT, CDR2 YYREEE (reference sequence). CDR3 in DNA: TGTGCCAGCAGCCACCCGGGTCCCTACAATGAGCAGTTCTTC. It specifies CASSHPGPYNEQFF. Filled out from reference TRBV5-4 and TRBJ2-1, the complete variable domain reads ETGVTQSPTHLIKTRGQQVTLRCSSQSGHNTVSWYQQALGQGPQFIFQYYREEENGRGNFPPRFSGLQFPNYSSELNVNALELDDSALYLCASSHPGPYNEQFFGPGTRLTVL.

The chain couples TRBV19 to TRBJ2-3, with 14 nucleotides matching TRBD2. The CDR3 spans 15 residues. After removal of 4 bases from V and 4 bases from J, the junction contained 1 base not matched to a gene. The V gene's germline CDR1 is LNHDA and CDR2 SQIVND (reference sequence). The CDR3 region has the DNA TGTGCCAGTAGTACGGGACTAGCGGGAGCAGATACGCAGTATTTT. As protein: CASSTGLAGADTQYF.

The rearrangement uses TRBV29-1 and TRBJ2-5; D gene unclear. The germline gives CDR1 SQVTM, CDR2 ANQGSEA. The CDR3 spans 14 residues. Trimming removed 4 bases at V and 2 bases at J, with 14 bases between. The CDR3: CSVVPGGTQETQYF. Written as DNA, the CDR3 is TGCAGCGTTGTTCCTGGCGGAACTCAAGAGACCCAGTACTTC.